The rows below give T cell receptor beta chains drawn from one sample of a study of T cells after yellow fever vaccination. TCRdb reprocessed the 5' RACE reads via MiXCR and lists one record per CDR3 protein. Of 20,000 to 25,000 distinct CDR3 sequences in the sample, 4% to 6% were seen once. The material was PBMCs, either bulk or a sorted T-cell subset (CD4+, CD8+, memory, or dextramer-sorted; not recorded which), obtained 35 to 50 days after the first yellow fever vaccination. These TCRs come from a man aged 18-30 years who received the YFV17D yellow fever vaccine. The CDR3 runs from the conserved cysteine through the conserved F or W. Clone sizes are given selectively: once, few, many, or a class where the clone is expanded.

>TRBJ2-3|many|TRBV12-3/TRBV12-4
CASSPPRGRTDTQYF
>TRBJ2-5|many|TRBV5-6
CASSSARQETQYF
>TRBJ1-6|many|TRBV11-2
CASSFLGGSSPLHF
>TRBJ1-2|many|TRBV6-2/TRBV6-3
CASNDQRDTLKGYGYTF
>TRBJ2-3|many|TRBV2
CASGVGGGADTQYF
>TRBJ2-1|many|TRBV6-1
CASSAGTSGHNEQFF
>TRBJ2-3|many|TRBV9
CASSVVPSGVLHTQYF
>TRBJ1-2|medium-sized|TRBV12-3/TRBV12-4
CASSLNDRVEGYTF
>TRBJ2-5|many|TRBV6-6
CASSRGPQETQYF
>TRBJ1-2|many|TRBV10-3
CAITGLGEGYTF
>TRBJ2-3|many|TRBV5-1
CASSLSAGVSTDTQYF
>TRBJ1-1|many|TRBV7-6
CASSLPPTANTEAFF
>TRBJ2-7|many|TRBV5-6
CASHNSRRDRGEEQYF
>TRBJ2-2|many|TRBV27
CASRLRGGLTGELFF
>TRBJ1-5|many|TRBV27
CASSSGSLTPQHF
>TRBJ2-3|many|TRBV12-3/TRBV12-4
CASSLGTGPRTDTQYF
>TRBJ2-4|NA|TRBV12-3/TRBV12-4
CACSRKANRGLAKNIQYF
>TRBJ1-1|many|TRBV5-4
CASSGGGRGADTEAFF
>TRBJ2-5|many|TRBV12-3/TRBV12-4
CASSPRQGETQYF
>TRBJ2-1|many|TRBV5-1
CASSARTSGVNEQFF
>TRBJ1-2|many|TRBV20-1
CSASLHPSANYGYTF
>TRBJ1-4|NA|TRBV12-3/TRBV12-4
CASSLLGPGTNEKLFF
>TRBJ1-1|many|TRBV5-4
CASSPRQGSGTEAFF
>TRBJ1-1|many|TRBV7-2
CASSPGLAKNTEAFF